These 26 T cell receptor beta chains came from one sample sequenced in a study of blood T cell repertoires in COVID-19. Libraries were prepared by immunoSEQ multiplex PCR; TCRdb keeps only in-frame clonotypes and omits some of them. The sample has 200,000 or so clones; over 80% are singletons. The sample was PBMCs or T cells enriched from blood (not recorded which). The receptors shown here come from a woman aged 30 to 39 who had been exposed to COVID-19.

The rearrangement joins TRBV19 to TRBJ1-1, with D hard to call. Germline loops: CDR1 LNHDA, CDR2 SQIVND (reference sequence). This CDR3 comprises 11 residues. V lost 2 bases to trimming and J lost 11 bases, with 9 bases between them. This CDR3 is CASSITSVAFF. The CDR3 DNA sequence: TGTGCCAGTAGTATAACGAGCGTGGCTTTCTTT.

This sequence joins TRBV4-2 and TRBJ1-5; 7 nucleotides line up with TRBD1. This CDR3 comprises 15 residues. V lost 3 bases and J lost 0; bases outside the gene matches: 2. In germline, CDR1 is LGHNA, CDR2 YNFKEQ. Written as DNA, the CDR3 is TGTGCCAGCAGCCAGGGGACAGTTAGCAATCAGCCCCAGCATTTT. This sequence encodes CASSQGTVSNQPQHF.

This chain links TRBV2 with TRBJ2-3; D is possibly TRBD1 (5 bases). The germline CDR1 and CDR2 sequences are SNHLY and FYNNEI. The V and J ends lost 5 bases and 2 bases respectively, with 17 bases between them. The CDR3 is 16 amino acids. The CDR3 nucleotides read TGTGCCAGCAGTTACGGACATCGATTGGCCACAGATACGCAGTATTTT. Its protein product is CASSYGHRLATDTQYF.

This rearrangement joins TRBV3-1 (or the pseudogene TRBV3-2) to TRBJ2-3, with TRBD1 as a possible D gene (6 bases). This CDR3 comprises 14 residues. Germline CDR1 reads LGHDT; CDR2 reads YNNKEL (reference sequence). Trimming stripped 0 bases from V and 4 bases from J, with 8 bases between. The CDR3 sequence is CASSQDAGADTQYF. DNA of the CDR3: TGTGCCAGCAGCCAAGATGCAGGGGCAGATACGCAGTATTTT.

CDR3 region: CASSEYRSTQETQYF. In DNA form, the CDR3 reads TGTGCCAGCAGTGAATATCGCTCAACACAAGAGACCCAGTACTTC. The J gene is TRBJ2-5, the V gene TRBV25-1; D is ambiguous. The CDR3 is made up of 15 amino acids. V was pared by 0 bases and J by 2 bases, with 10 bases between. Germline V CDR1 and CDR2: MGHDK, SYGVNS.

V is TRBV28 and J is TRBJ2-2; a weak D match, TRBD2 (5 bases). With 7 bases removed from V and 6 bases from J, the gap between germline ends came to 12 bases. CDR3 length equals 13 residues. Germline loops: CDR1 MDHEN, CDR2 SYDVKM. CDR3 DNA: TGTGCCAGCACCACTCCCGGGGCCGGGGAGCTGTTTTTT. Amino acids: CASTTPGAGELFF.

The chain is built from TRBV3-1 (or the pseudogene TRBV3-2) and TRBJ2-7; no definite D call. CDR1 is LGHDT and CDR2 is YNNKEL in the germline V gene (reference sequence). This CDR3 region has 12 residues. Trimming took off 3 bases at V and 5 bases at J, with 8 bases between the two ends. The CDR3 protein is CASSQPGDEQYF. CDR3 bases: TGTGCCAGCAGCCAGCCAGGCGACGAGCAGTACTTC.

The V gene is TRBV13, the J gene TRBJ2-7; D gene unclear. The germline V gene encodes CDR1 PRHDT and CDR2 FYEKMQ (reference sequence). This CDR3 comprises 16 residues. V shed 5 bases and J shed 0 bases, with 17 bases lying between them. DNA for the CDR3: TGTGCCAGCAGCCCTAGTGGGTGGTGGAGCTCCTACGAGCAGTACTTC. This translates into CASSPSGWWSSYEQYF.

The V call is TRBV15, the J call TRBJ1-4, with D unclear. V was cut by 1 base and J by 0 bases, with 9 bases left in between. The CDR3 is made up of 16 amino acids. In germline, CDR1 is LNHNV, CDR2 YYDKDF (reference sequence). CDR3 sequence reads: CATSRGQEATNEKLFF. For the CDR3, the DNA is TGTGCCACCAGCAGAGGCCAGGAAGCAACTAATGAAAAACTGTTTTTT.

For this clone: One end of the junction fails to match germline, which may point to a read error. This rearrangement joins TRBV5-8 to TRBJ1-1, with D perhaps matching TRBD1 (5 bases). The CDR3 is 9 residues long. Germline lookup yields CDR1 SGHTS and CDR2 YDEGEE. This CDR3 is CASSFGGAF. The DNA for the CDR3 is TGTGCCAGCAGCTTTGGAGGGGCCTTT. Supplemented by reference TRBV5-8 and TRBJ1-1, the full variable domain reads EAGVTQSPTHLIKTRGQQATLRCSPISGHTSVYWYQQALGLGLQFLLWYDEGEERNRGNFPPRFSGRQFPNYSSELNVNALELEDSALYLCASSFGGAFGQGTRLTVV.

V gene TRBV30 combines with J gene TRBJ1-5; TRBD1 agrees at 7 bases. Germline assignment: CDR1 GTSNPN and CDR2 SVGIG (reference sequence). The CDR3 extends over 16 amino acids. V shed 2 bases and J 3 bases; nucleotides not matched to a gene: 10. The CDR3 DNA is TGTGCCTGGAGTACATCCTCCGGGACAGTCAATCAGCCCCAGCATTTT. It yields the protein CAWSTSSGTVNQPQHF.

The chain couples TRBV19 to TRBJ1-4, with D possibly being TRBD1 (5 bases). This CDR3 region has 12 residues. V lost 8 bases and J lost 8, with 12 bases in between. Germline CDR1 LNHDA, CDR2 SQIVND (reference sequence). This chain's CDR3 is CASRGRGEKLFF. CDR3 in DNA: TGTGCCAGTCGCGGAAGGGGAGAAAAACTGTTTTTT.

This chain joins TRBV28 and TRBJ2-7; 7 positions match TRBD2. With 7 bases clipped from V and 6 bases from J, the junction kept 15 bases outside the gene matches. CDR1 and CDR2 (germline): MDHEN, SYDVKM. This CDR3 is built from 15 residues. The CDR3 loop is CASIGPGLTLSEQYF. The CDR3 DNA reads as TGTGCCAGCATCGGACCGGGACTAACCCTGAGCGAGCAGTACTTC.

V gene TRBV9 combines with J gene TRBJ1-4, with 7 bases fitting TRBD1. CDR1 is SGDLS and CDR2 is YYNGEE in the germline V gene. CDR3 size: 14 residues. V was clipped by 10 bases and J by 0 bases; unmatched bases: 6. Written as DNA, the CDR3 is TGTGCCTCAACCGACAGGGCAACTAATGAAAAACTGTTTTTT. Translating it yields CASTDRATNEKLFF.

This clone was seen a handful of times. This CDR3 reads CATSDLAGEGTDTQYF. The CDR3 DNA is TGTGCCACCAGTGACCTAGCGGGAGAGGGCACAGATACGCAGTATTTT. The chain couples TRBV24-1 to TRBJ2-3; 10 positions agree with TRBD2. Looked up from germline, CDR1 is KGHDR and CDR2 is SFDVKD. V shed 4 bases, J shed 1 base, and the junction held 4 bases outside the gene matches. The CDR3 extends over 16 amino acids.

This clone turned up a few times. The V and J genes are TRBV30 and TRBJ2-3; 8 nucleotides line up with TRBD2. This CDR3 is 16 amino acids long. The J segment lost 7 bases and the V segment lost 0 bases, leaving 12 bases of the junction unmatched. Germline V gives CDR1 GTSNPN, CDR2 SVGIG (reference sequence). CDR3 DNA sequence: TGTGCCTGGAGTGTGGCGGGGGGCGCGGGGTGGAATACGCAGTATTTT. This encodes CAWSVAGGAGWNTQYF.

The chain links TRBV5-4 to TRBJ1-2, with 11 nucleotides matching TRBD1. V gave up 2 bases and J gave up 3 bases; unmatched junction bases: 3. The CDR3 length is 15 residues. Germline CDR1 and CDR2: SGHNT and YYREEE (reference sequence). CDR3 amino acids: CASSFGQGADYGYTF. CDR3 in DNA: TGTGCCAGCAGCTTCGGACAGGGGGCGGACTATGGCTACACCTTC.

This chain connects TRBV28 to TRBJ2-7; D ambiguous. Per the germline V gene, CDR1 is MDHEN and CDR2 is SYDVKM. This CDR3 has 13 amino acids. Trimming pared 6 bases from V and 1 base from J, leaving 10 bases between. CDR3 in amino acids: CASRLHSSYEQYF. The CDR3 DNA follows: TGTGCCAGCAGGCTTCACTCATCCTACGAGCAGTACTTC.

The rearrangement joins TRBV13 to TRBJ2-3; 13 bases are shared with TRBD2. V shed 3 bases, J shed 6 bases, and the junction held 3 bases outside the gene matches. Germline loops: CDR1 PRHDT, CDR2 FYEKMQ (reference sequence). The length of the CDR3 is 15 residues. CDR3: CASSFGLAGADTQYF. CDR3 bases: TGTGCCAGCAGCTTTGGACTAGCGGGAGCTGATACGCAGTATTTT.

The chain has TRBV6-5 and TRBJ1-2; D is perhaps TRBD1 (6 bases). CDR1 MNHEY and CDR2 SVGAGI come from the germline V gene. The CDR3 sequence is 14 residues long. Trimming took 7 bases from V and 5 from J, leaving 17 bases between them. The CDR3 bases are TGTGCCAGCAACACGGGGGGGCGGTCATATGGCTACACCTTC. Translated: CASNTGGRSYGYTF.

The chain uses TRBV5-6 and TRBJ2-7; D is possibly TRBD1 (6 bases). Trimming left V 3 bases short and J 5 bases short, with 9 bases between. The CDR3 runs to 12 residues. Germline V lookup: CDR1 SGHDT, CDR2 YYEEEE. The CDR3 here is CASSSQGHEQYF. Here the CDR3 DNA reads TGTGCCAGCAGCTCACAGGGCCACGAGCAGTACTTC.

The chain recombines TRBV5-1 with TRBJ1-6, with TRBD1 matching 7 bases. CDR3 size: 16 residues. Trimming at V came to 10 bases and at J to 8 bases, leaving 18 bases not matched to a gene. Germline V gene lookup returns CDR1 SGHRS and CDR2 YFSETQ. The CDR3 nucleotides are TGCGCCGGCCGGGACAGAGCGCTCAAACGGGATTCACCCCTCCACTTT. Protein sequence: CAGRDRALKRDSPLHF. The entire variable domain, with the rest obtained from reference TRBV5-1 and TRBJ1-6, is as follows: KAGVTQTPRYLIKTRGQQVTLSCSPISGHRSVSWYQQTPGQGLQFLFEYFSETQRNKGNFPGRFSGRQFSNSRSEMNVSTLELGDSALYLCAGRDRALKRDSPLHFGNGTRLTVT.

The chain is built from TRBV6-5 and TRBJ2-1; 9 positions agree with TRBD2. The V segment lost 7 bases and the J segment 7 bases; nucleotides outside the gene matches: 11. The germline V gene has CDR1 MNHEY and CDR2 SVGAGI. CDR3 length: 15 residues. The CDR3 sequence is CASNPILAGDNEQFF. In DNA, the CDR3 is TGTGCCAGCAATCCCATCTTAGCGGGAGATAATGAGCAGTTCTTC.

The chain recombines TRBV12-2 with TRBJ2-7; the D segment call TRBD2 is taken from the table without a DNA check. TRBV12-2 is labeled a pseudogene. The length of the CDR3 is 15 residues. The CDR3 protein is CASRTGTSVEYEQYF. The CDR3 coding sequence is TGTGCAAGTCGCACCGGGACTAGCGTAGAGTACGAGCAGTACTTC.

The chain combines TRBV7-6 with TRBJ2-1, with D tentatively TRBD2 (6 bases). Germline CDR1 is SGHVS and CDR2 is FNYEAQ. Trimming left V 5 bases short and J 10 bases short, with 21 bases between. The CDR3 has 15 residues. The CDR3 sequence: CASSPRLEGFQEQFF. The CDR3 DNA reads TGTGCCAGCAGCCCTCGACTAGAGGGCTTTCAGGAGCAGTTCTTC. The variable domain in full, with the rest retrieved from reference TRBV7-6 and TRBJ2-1, is GAGVSQSPRYKVTKRGQDVALRCDPISGHVSLYWYRQALGQGPEFLTYFNYEAQQDKSGLPNDRFSAERPEGSISTLTIQRTEQRDSAMYRCASSPRLEGFQEQFFGPGTRLTVL.

The V call is TRBV2, the J call TRBJ2-1; weak D call: TRBD2 (5 bases). Trimming left V 3 bases short and J 6 bases short, with 9 bases between. CDR1 is SNHLY and CDR2 is FYNNEI in the germline V gene. The CDR3 runs to 13 residues. The CDR3 sequence is CASSDRAGNEQFF. For the CDR3, the DNA is TGTGCCAGCAGTGATCGGGCGGGCAATGAGCAGTTCTTC.